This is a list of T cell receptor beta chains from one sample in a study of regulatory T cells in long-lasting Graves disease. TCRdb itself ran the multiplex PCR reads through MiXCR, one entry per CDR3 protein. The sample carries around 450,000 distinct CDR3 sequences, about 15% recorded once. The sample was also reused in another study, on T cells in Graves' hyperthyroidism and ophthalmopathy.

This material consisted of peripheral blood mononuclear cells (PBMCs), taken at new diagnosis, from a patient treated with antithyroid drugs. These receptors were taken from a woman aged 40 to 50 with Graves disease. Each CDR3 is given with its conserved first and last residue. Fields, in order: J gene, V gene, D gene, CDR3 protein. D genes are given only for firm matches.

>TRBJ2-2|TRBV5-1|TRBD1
CASSFFRQGVNTGELFF
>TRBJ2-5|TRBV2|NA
CASSASAETQYF
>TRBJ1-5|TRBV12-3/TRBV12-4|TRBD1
CASSFDRAGNQPQHF
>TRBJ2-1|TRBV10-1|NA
CASRSAQGDGEQFF
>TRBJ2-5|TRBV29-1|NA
CSAVVRLLETQYF
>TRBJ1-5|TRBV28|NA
CASSFYQTDYNQPQHF
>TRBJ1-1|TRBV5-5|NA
CASSFPMNTETFF
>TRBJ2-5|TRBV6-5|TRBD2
CASSYSGGDGTQYF
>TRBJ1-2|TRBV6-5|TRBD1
CASSYGQGAISYTF
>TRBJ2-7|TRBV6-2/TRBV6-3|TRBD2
CASRSPSGSSYEQYF
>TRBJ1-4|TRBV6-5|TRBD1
CASSYTGVGKLFF
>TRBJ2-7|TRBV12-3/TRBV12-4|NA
CASSPAAQFSYEQYF
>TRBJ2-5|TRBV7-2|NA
CASSSRTAGVETQYF
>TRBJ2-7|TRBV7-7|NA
CAGRDWGAEQYF
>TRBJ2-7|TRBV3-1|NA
CASRPLRGASEQYF
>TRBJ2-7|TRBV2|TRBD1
CASSSTRDSGSYEQYF
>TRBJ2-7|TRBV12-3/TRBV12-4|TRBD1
CASSGTEISYEQYF
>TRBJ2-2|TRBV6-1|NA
CASKRSFSGELFF
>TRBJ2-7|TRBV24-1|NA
CATASPAGYEQYF
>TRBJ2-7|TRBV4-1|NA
CASSQGRLRDEQYF
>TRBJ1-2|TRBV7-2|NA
CASSTTGIGYTF
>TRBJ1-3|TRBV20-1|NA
CSARLGPGNTIYF
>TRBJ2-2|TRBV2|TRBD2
CASSDASGRHGELFF
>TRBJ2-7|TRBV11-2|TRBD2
CASSGTSGYEQYF
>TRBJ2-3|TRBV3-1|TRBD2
CASSQARGSGTGTQYF
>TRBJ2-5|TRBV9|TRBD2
CASSVTSGSAQQETQYF
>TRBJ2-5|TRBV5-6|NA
CASSLLTRLAQETQYF
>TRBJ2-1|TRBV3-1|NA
CASSQGGDEQFF
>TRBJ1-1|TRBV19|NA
CASSIRPGEGMNTEAFF
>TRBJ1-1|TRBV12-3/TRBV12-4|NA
CASRSSGGAPGTEAFF
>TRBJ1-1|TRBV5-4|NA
CASSGEGAWATEAFF
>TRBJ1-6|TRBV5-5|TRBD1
CASSTGTGSNSPLHF
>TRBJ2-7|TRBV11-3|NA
CASSFGDKGSYEQYF
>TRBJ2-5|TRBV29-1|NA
CSVEDFTKTLGTQYF
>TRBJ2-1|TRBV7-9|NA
CASSLVRVDSYNEQFF
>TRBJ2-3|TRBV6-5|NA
CASSYPSGATQYF
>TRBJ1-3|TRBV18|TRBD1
CASSPVGQGTGSTIYF
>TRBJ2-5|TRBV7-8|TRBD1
CASISDREETQYF
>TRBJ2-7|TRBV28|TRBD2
CASTIPQREGYEQYF
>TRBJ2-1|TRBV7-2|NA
CASSLLAANEQFF
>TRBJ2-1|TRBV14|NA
CASSQGLGGLRPKISYNEQFF
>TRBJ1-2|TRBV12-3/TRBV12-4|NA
CASSFVGVNYGYTF
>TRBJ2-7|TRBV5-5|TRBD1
CASSFGRGRVYEQYF
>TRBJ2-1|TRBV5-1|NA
CASSLGAGVRDNEQFF
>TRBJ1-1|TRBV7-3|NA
CASSSRMNTEAFF
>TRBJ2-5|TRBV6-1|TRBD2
CASIGLAVQETQYF
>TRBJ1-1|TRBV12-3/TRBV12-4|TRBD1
CASSFSLWGQGAGNTEAFF
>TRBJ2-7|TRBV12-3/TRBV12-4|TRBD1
CASRTGINEQYF
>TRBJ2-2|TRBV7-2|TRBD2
CASSKTGLRDTGELFF
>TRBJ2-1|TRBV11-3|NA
CASSSSRNEQFF
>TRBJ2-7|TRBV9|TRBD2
CASSPWASGYEQYF
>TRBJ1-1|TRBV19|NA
CASSSTGTGNYAAAAFF
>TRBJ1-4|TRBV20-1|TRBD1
CSARGQGGRKLFF
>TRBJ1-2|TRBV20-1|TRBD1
CSALPFTNRGRDGYTF
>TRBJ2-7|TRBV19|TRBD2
CASSATSGSLEQYF
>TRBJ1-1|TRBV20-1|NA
CSARDLSGHLNTEAFF
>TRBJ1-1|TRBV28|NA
CASTLNTEAFF
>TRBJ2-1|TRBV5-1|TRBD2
CASSPTSGRLNEQFF
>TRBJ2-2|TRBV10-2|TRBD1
CASETGTDTGELFF
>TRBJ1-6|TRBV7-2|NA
CASSLEGAGYNSPLHF